A selection of T cell receptor beta chains follows, all from one sample in a study of T cell repertoires in cytomegalovirus infection. Using its own MiXCR run on the reads, TCRdb lists one record per CDR3 protein. The profile covers fewer than 550,000 distinct CDR3 sequences, with 26% appearing a single time and around 13% taken by the ten largest. Sequenced sample: PBMCs. Every receptor here comes from a human donor in good health (CMV status not recorded). Some clones in this sample may be carry-over from other donors' samples. The CDR3 runs from the conserved cysteine through the conserved F or W. Each record gives: CDR3 protein, CDR3 DNA, clone size, V gene, J gene, D gene. The D gene is left open where the match is weak. Clone sizes are given selectively: once, few, many, or a class where the clone is expanded.

CASRWTGRTDTQYF	TGTGCCAGCAGGTGGACAGGGAGGACAGATACGCAGTATTTT	few	TRBV6-1	TRBJ2-3	TRBD1
CSASIPGKYNEQFF	TGCAGTGCTAGTATCCCGGGCAAATACAATGAGCAGTTCTTC	-	TRBV20-1	TRBJ2-1	-
CASSAMRPSGRDKDEQYF	TGTGCCAGCAGTGCCATGAGGCCTAGCGGGAGGGACAAGGACGAGCAGTACTTC	-	TRBV6-2/TRBV6-3	TRBJ2-7	TRBD2
CASSIGQGVNEQFF	TGTGCCAGTAGTATAGGTCAAGGGGTCAATGAGCAGTTCTTC	-	TRBV19	TRBJ2-1	-
CASSPERGNTDTQYF	TGTGCCAGCAGTCCGGAGCGGGGGAACACAGATACGCAGTATTTT	few	TRBV28	TRBJ2-3	TRBD2
CASSSWTGSYEQYF	TGTGCCAGCAGCTCGTGGACAGGATCCTACGAGCAGTACTTC	-	TRBV7-8	TRBJ2-7	TRBD1
CASSQLGGASYEQYF	TGTGCCAGCAGCCAACTCGGGGGCGCCTCCTACGAGCAGTACTTC	few	TRBV7-3	TRBJ2-7	-
CSASLAGTDTQYF	TGCAGTGCTAGTCTGGCAGGGACAGATACGCAGTATTTT	few	TRBV20-1	TRBJ2-3	-
CASRPIPGQGTDTQYF	TGTGCCAGCAGACCAATCCCGGGACAGGGTACAGATACGCAGTATTTT	few	TRBV28	TRBJ2-3	TRBD1
CASKETGHQPQHF	TGTGCCAGCAAAGAAACAGGGCATCAGCCCCAGCATTTT	-	TRBV28	TRBJ1-5	-
CASSLWAAVGEQFF	TGTGCCAGCAGCTTATGGGCAGCCGTCGGGGAGCAGTTCTTC	few	TRBV5-4	TRBJ2-1	-
CSVARSGSNYGYTF	TGCAGCGTTGCGAGGTCGGGTTCTAACTATGGCTACACCTTC	-	TRBV29-1	TRBJ1-2	-
CASSGPGGPHGYTF	TGTGCCAGCAGTGGACCTGGCGGGCCGCATGGCTACACCTTC	-	TRBV28	TRBJ1-2	-
CASSQDPGALGYGYTF	TGCGCCAGCAGCCAAGATCCCGGGGCCTTGGGGTATGGCTACACCTTC	-	TRBV4-1	TRBJ1-2	-
CSAIRDQRLWDTQYF	TGCAGTGCCATAAGGGACCAACGTCTGTGGGATACGCAGTATTTT	few	TRBV20-1	TRBJ2-3	-
CASSLAGSTAYEQFF	TGTGCCAGCAGCTTAGCGGGGAGTACGGCCTATGAGCAGTTCTTC	-	TRBV7-9	TRBJ2-1	-
CSASDRGFYNEQFF	TGCAGTGCATCGGACAGGGGATTTTACAATGAGCAGTTCTTC	-	TRBV20-1	TRBJ2-1	TRBD1
CASSSGTWGEKLFF	TGTGCCAGCAGCTCCGGGACATGGGGAGAAAAACTGTTTTTT	many	TRBV7-2	TRBJ1-4	-
CASSSDSGHINGYTF	TGTGCCAGCAGCTCAGACTCGGGACACATAAACGGCTACACCTTC	many	TRBV7-9	TRBJ1-2	-
CASSPIAGGGSYNEQFF	TGCGCCAGCAGCCCTATAGCGGGAGGGGGGTCCTACAATGAGCAGTTCTTC	few	TRBV4-1	TRBJ2-1	TRBD2
CSAKRQGIDYGYTF	TGCAGTGCTAAAAGACAGGGGATTGACTATGGCTACACCTTC	few	TRBV20-1	TRBJ1-2	TRBD1
CASPWTGSTDTQYF	TGTGCCAGTCCCTGGACAGGGAGTACAGATACGCAGTATTTT	-	TRBV19	TRBJ2-3	TRBD1
CASSQGSGNSASEQFF	TGCGCCAGCAGTCAAGGGTCAGGGAACAGCGCGAGTGAGCAGTTCTTC	-	TRBV23-1	TRBJ2-1	-
CASSLIGGGTEAFF	TGTGCCAGCAGCTTAATAGGGGGCGGCACTGAAGCTTTCTTT	-	TRBV7-6	TRBJ1-1	TRBD1
CASSHLAGVRYNEQFF	TGTGCCAGCAGCCACCTAGCGGGAGTTCGGTACAATGAGCAGTTCTTC	-	TRBV3-1	TRBJ2-1	TRBD2
CSVGRGGQGHNEQFF	TGCAGCGTTGGAAGGGGGGGACAGGGCCACAATGAGCAGTTCTTC	-	TRBV29-1	TRBJ2-1	TRBD1
CATSRDVTTNTEAFF	TGTGCCACCAGCAGAGATGTGACAACGAACACTGAAGCTTTCTTT	-	TRBV15	TRBJ1-1	-
CASSLAHAAMSTEAFF	TGTGCCAGCAGCTTAGCGCACGCAGCTATGAGCACTGAAGCTTTCTTT	many	TRBV7-8	TRBJ1-1	-
CASSDDSRLNTEAFF	TGTGCCAGCAGCGACGACAGCCGATTGAACACTGAAGCTTTCTTT	-	TRBV5-6	TRBJ1-1	-
CASSLVAYQETQYF	TGTGCCAGCAGCTTAGTGGCCTACCAAGAGACCCAGTACTTC	once	TRBV11-3	TRBJ2-5	-
CASSFTGSYNEQFF	TGTGCCAGCAGCTTTACCGGGTCTTACAATGAGCAGTTCTTC	many	TRBV7-8	TRBJ2-1	-
CASRQQSGPYEQYF	TGTGCCAGCCGTCAACAAAGTGGGCCCTACGAGCAGTACTTC	many	TRBV7-2	TRBJ2-7	-
CASSEVLNRTNRLNTEAFF	TGTGCCAGCAGTGAAGTTCTTAATAGGACAAATAGATTGAACACTGAAGCTTTCTTT	-	TRBV2	TRBJ1-1	-
CASSYSDGGQLFF	TGTGCCAGCAGTTACTCGGACGGGGGACAACTGTTTTTT	few	TRBV6-2/TRBV6-3	TRBJ1-4	-
CASSLSGLKYGYTF	TGTGCCAGCAGCTTATCCGGGTTGAAATATGGCTACACCTTC	many	TRBV7-9	TRBJ1-2	-
CASSFRGGQPQRF	TGTGCCAGCAGTTTCAGGGGGGGTCAGCCCCAGCGTTTT	-	TRBV27	TRBJ1-5	TRBD1
CASSEREVFSYNEQFF	TGTGCCAGCAGTGAAAGGGAGGTCTTTTCCTACAATGAGCAGTTCTTC	few	TRBV6-1	TRBJ2-1	-
CATSSAGLAEYNEQFF	TGTGCCACCAGCAGCGCCGGACTAGCGGAATACAATGAGCAGTTCTTC	few	TRBV15	TRBJ2-1	TRBD2
CASSLDRPDTQYF	TGTGCCAGCAGCTTGGACCGCCCCGATACGCAGTATTTT	few	TRBV5-4	TRBJ2-3	-
CASSLMVGEAPFF	TGTGCCAGCAGCTTAATGGTAGGGGAGGCGCCTTTCTTT	-	TRBV11-2	TRBJ1-1	-
CASSLEGGRTMGEQYF	TGTGCCAGCAGCTTAGAAGGGGGGCGAACTATGGGCGAGCAGTACTTC	few	TRBV7-6	TRBJ2-7	-
CASSSGVGQPQHF	TGTGCCAGCAGTTCAGGGGTAGGTCAGCCCCAGCATTTT	few	TRBV6-4	TRBJ1-5	-
CASSLVTSGNEQFF	TGTGCCAGCAGTCTAGTAACTAGCGGGAATGAGCAGTTCTTC	few	TRBV6-5	TRBJ2-1	TRBD2
CASSQGVWTGAQETQYF	TGTGCCAGCAGCCAAGGTGTGTGGACAGGGGCGCAAGAGACCCAGTACTTC	few	TRBV6-1	TRBJ2-5	TRBD1
CASSLWTSEEQYF	TGTGCCAGCAGCTTGTGGACTAGCGAGGAGCAGTACTTC	-	TRBV11-2	TRBJ2-7	TRBD2
CASSPGGRAGETQYF	TGTGCCAGCAGCCCTGGCGGGAGGGCGGGGGAGACCCAGTACTTC	-	TRBV4-2	TRBJ2-5	TRBD2
CASSLDRAWTEAFF	TGTGCCAGCAGCTTAGACCGGGCCTGGACTGAAGCTTTCTTT	-	TRBV13	TRBJ1-1	-
CSVDWDTQYF	TGCAGCGTTGATTGGGATACGCAGTATTTT	few	TRBV29-1	TRBJ2-3	-
CATTPPAVNIQYF	TGTGCCACCACCCCCCCAGCCGTGAACATTCAGTACTTC	many	TRBV7-2	TRBJ2-4	-
CASSSLTGGQETQYF	TGTGCCAGCAGCTCCTTGACGGGGGGCCAAGAGACCCAGTACTTC	many	TRBV11-3	TRBJ2-5	TRBD2
CASSSGQGAGGELFF	TGTGCCAGCAGCTCAGGACAGGGGGCGGGCGGGGAGCTGTTTTTT	-	TRBV7-2	TRBJ2-2	TRBD1
CASSRDRVHDEQFF	TGTGCCAGCAGCCGGGACAGGGTTCACGATGAGCAGTTCTTC	many	TRBV7-2	TRBJ2-1	TRBD1
CSARVGGATEAFF	TGCAGTGCTAGAGTAGGTGGGGCAACTGAAGCTTTCTTT	-	TRBV20-1	TRBJ1-1	-
CASSLTSGDFYNEQFF	TGTGCCAGCAGTCTTACTAGCGGGGATTTCTACAATGAGCAGTTCTTC	-	TRBV6-1	TRBJ2-1	TRBD2
CASSPFFRTDQPQHF	TGTGCCAGCAGCCCCTTCTTCCGGACCGATCAGCCCCAGCATTTT	many	TRBV6-2/TRBV6-3	TRBJ1-5	-